Presented here are 29 T cell receptor beta chains from one specimen sequenced in a study of response to subunit inactivated influenza vaccine. TCRdb reanalysed the RT-PCR reads using MiXCR and keeps one entry per CDR3 protein. The table has approximately 170,000 distinct CDR3 sequences, approximately 12% seen once. The same sample was also studied in work on T cells expressing NK-cell markers. Turning to that study: The cDNA for TCR beta came from 5'RACE template switching with UMIs.

The sample was CD8+ T cells sorted from PBMCs, taken about 12 days after vaccination. These receptors were obtained from a man aged 50-59 years who received an inactivated influenza vaccine.

This clonotype was detected ten times or more. The V gene is TRBV29-1, the J gene TRBJ2-7, with 7 nucleotides matching TRBD2. Germline V gives CDR1 SQVTM, CDR2 ANQGSEA. V shed 6 bases, J shed 5 bases, and the junction held 10 bases outside the gene matches. CDR3 length: 13 residues. The CDR3 sequence is CSVFAGVMDEQYF. CDR3 bases: TGCAGCGTCTTTGCGGGAGTAATGGACGAGCAGTACTTC.

Of note for this clonotype: This sequence may be a read error, since a much larger clone differs from it by one base. The chain combines TRBV6-5 with TRBJ2-3; the D gene is possibly TRBD2 (6 bases). The CDR3 contains 14 residues. Per germline, CDR1 MNHEY and CDR2 SVGAGI. The DNA of the CDR3 is TGTGCCAGCAGTTACTTCGCGGGGTCAGATACGCAGTCTTTT. It codes for CASSYFAGSDTQSF.

This clonotype was found a few times. The chain is built from TRBV9 and TRBJ2-3, with TRBD2 identical over 8 bases. Germline CDR1 and CDR2: SGDLS and YYNGEE. J gave up 0 bases and V 3 bases, and 9 bases lay outside the gene matches. This CDR3 comprises 17 residues. This CDR3 is CASSGAWREASTDTQYF. In nucleotides, the CDR3 is TGTGCCAGCAGCGGCGCGTGGCGGGAGGCGAGCACAGATACGCAGTATTTT.

This rearrangement joins TRBV20-1 to TRBJ2-2; D call uncertain. The CDR3 has 12 residues. CDR1 and CDR2 (germline): DFQATT, SNEGSKA (reference sequence). Trimming removed 0 bases at V and 4 bases at J, with 3 bases between. The CDR3 DNA follows: TGCAGTGCTAGAGAGGTCACCGGGGAGCTGTTTTTT. As protein: CSAREVTGELFF.

This clonotype was found many times. This rearrangement joins TRBV12-3 or TRBV12-4 to TRBJ2-5, with 10 nucleotides matching TRBD2. The CDR3 contains 15 residues. V shed 4 bases and J 4 bases; nucleotides not matched to a gene: 6. The CDR3 spells CASSYTSGAGETQYF. The DNA for the CDR3 is TGTGCCAGCAGTTATACTAGCGGGGCCGGAGAGACCCAGTACTTC.

Concerning this clonotype: A much larger clonotype is one base distant, so this may be a read error. This chain connects TRBV6-5 to TRBJ2-7; a possible D gene is TRBD1 (5 bases). Germline V gene data show CDR1 as MNHEY and CDR2 as SVGAGI. The CDR3 sequence is 13 residues long. The CDR3 DNA reads TGTGCCGGCAGTTACCAGACAGCGTACGAGCAGTACTTC. Its translation: CAGSYQTAYEQYF.

This chain connects TRBV5-1 to TRBJ2-2; D might be TRBD1 (7 bases). V gave up 4 bases and J gave up 4 bases, with 14 bases separating them. CDR1 and CDR2 (germline): SGHRS, YFSETQ. The CDR3 covers 15 residues. The CDR3 DNA reads TGCGCCAGCAGCCCGGGGGACAGCACCACCGGGGAGCTGTTTTTT. This encodes CASSPGDSTTGELFF.

V gene TRBV29-1 combines with J gene TRBJ2-2, with D possibly matching TRBD2 (5 bases). V lost 5 bases, J lost 1 base, and 8 bases lay in between. Germline V gene data show CDR1 as SQVTM and CDR2 as ANQGSEA. CDR3 length equals 13 residues. DNA of the CDR3: TGCAGCGTTTTGAGGGAGAACACCGGGGAGCTGTTTTTT. It yields the protein CSVLRENTGELFF.

In this sample, this clonotype turned up a few times. CDR3 DNA: TGTGCCAGCAGCCAAGAGGGAGGAAAGTTCTTC. It yields the protein CASSQEGGKFF. The chain combines TRBV4-2 with TRBJ2-1; possible D gene TRBD2, 6 bases. The ends were cut back, 0 bases at V and 14 bases at J, with 8 bases in the middle. The CDR3 covers 11 residues. Germline CDR1 LGHNA, CDR2 YNFKEQ.

This clonotype was seen a handful of times. J is TRBJ1-5 and V is TRBV19; no reliable D call. Per germline, CDR1 LNHDA and CDR2 SQIVND (reference sequence). The germline V and J ends were trimmed by 4 bases and 3 bases, with 7 bases remaining between them. The CDR3 runs to 13 residues. CDR3 bases: TGTGCCAGTAGTACCCGGTACAATCAGCCCCAGCATTTT. This codes for CASSTRYNQPQHF.

This clonotype was detected a few times. The rearrangement links TRBV10-2 to TRBJ2-5, with D perhaps TRBD1 (5 bases). This CDR3 is 13 amino acids long. Trimming cost V 4 bases and J 6 bases, with 12 bases left between them. Germline V gene data show CDR1 as WSHSY and CDR2 as SAAADI. The DNA for the CDR3 is TGCGCCAGCAGTGTCCAGGGTAGAAAGACCCAGTACTTC. It is translated as CASSVQGRKTQYF.

In this sample, this clonotype turned up a few times. The chain is built from TRBV18 and TRBJ2-2; TRBD2 is a possible D gene (5 bases). The CDR3 consists of 16 residues. Germline V gene data show CDR1 as KGHSH and CDR2 as LQKENI. V was cut by 5 bases and J by 1 base, with 14 bases left in between. The CDR3 DNA reads TGTGCCAGCTCATCGGACTCCCAATTGAACACCGGGGAGCTGTTTTTT. Protein sequence: CASSSDSQLNTGELFF.

This chain joins TRBV12-3 or TRBV12-4 and TRBJ2-7, with TRBD1 as a possible D gene (5 bases). V shed 5 bases and J shed 2 bases, with 10 bases lying between them. The CDR3 contains 13 residues. In DNA form, the CDR3 reads TGTGCCAGCAGTAAGACAGTTCCCTACGAGCAGTACTTC. Amino acid sequence: CASSKTVPYEQYF.

The table lists this clonotype with a few counts. This chain uses TRBV10-3 with TRBJ2-1, with TRBD2 matching 7 bases. Losses at the gene ends were 2 bases for V and 2 bases for J; bases not matched to a gene: 6. Germline values: CDR1 ENHRY, CDR2 SYGVKD. The CDR3 has 16 amino acids. The CDR3: CAISEEASGAYNEQFF. The DNA for the CDR3 is TGTGCCATCAGTGAGGAGGCTAGCGGAGCCTACAATGAGCAGTTCTTC.

This rearrangement joins TRBV7-2 to TRBJ2-7, with D unresolved. CDR3 length: 13 residues. The V end was cut by 5 bases, the J end by 4 bases, with 12 bases between. In germline, CDR1 is SGHTA, CDR2 FQGNSA. The CDR3 region is CASSLSSRYEQYF. CDR3 in DNA: TGTGCCAGCAGCCTTAGTTCGAGGTACGAGCAGTACTTC. Full variable domain (outside the CDR3, taken from reference TRBV7-2 and TRBJ2-7): GAGVSQSPSNKVTEKGKDVELRCDPISGHTALYWYRQSLGQGLEFLIYFQGNSAPDKSGLPSDRFSAERTGGSVSTLTIQRTQQEDSAVYLCASSLSSRYEQYFGPGTRLTVT.

The sample holds a few counts of this clonotype. The chain carries TRBV5-1 and TRBJ1-5; no clear D. Deletions cut 2 bases from V and 5 bases from J, with 8 bases between. The length of the CDR3 is 13 residues. The germline CDR1 and CDR2 sequences are SGHRS and YFSETQ. CDR3 nucleotides: TGCGCCAGCAGCTTTCACGGGGATCAGCCCCAGCATTTT. Residues: CASSFHGDQPQHF.

This clonotype was detected ten times or more. V gene TRBV27 combines with J gene TRBJ2-7, with 7 nucleotides matching TRBD2. The CDR3 has 14 amino acids. J was trimmed by 0 bases and V by 5 bases; bases with no gene match: 4. CDR1 MNHEY and CDR2 SMNVEV come from the germline V gene (reference sequence). DNA for the CDR3: TGTGCCAGCAGTCCCGGGGGGAGCTCCTACGAGCAGTACTTC. This gives the protein CASSPGGSSYEQYF.

The chain combines TRBV29-1 with TRBJ1-1, with D tentatively TRBD1 (5 bases). With 3 bases removed from V and 3 bases from J, the gap between germline ends came to 8 bases. Germline V gene lookup returns CDR1 SQVTM and CDR2 ANQGSEA. This CDR3 is built from 12 residues. The DNA for the CDR3 is TGCAGCGTTGAGGACAATGACACTGAAGCTTTCTTT. Residues: CSVEDNDTEAFF.

This clonotype was counted only a few times. The gene calls are TRBV27 and TRBJ2-5, with a possible D match to TRBD2 (5 bases). Trimming cost V 2 bases and J 4 bases, with 17 bases left between them. In germline, CDR1 is MNHEY, CDR2 SMNVEV (reference sequence). This CDR3 has 16 amino acids. DNA of the CDR3: TGTGCCAGCAGTTTACTTCCCCCCCCTAGCTTAGAGACCCAGTACTTC. Encoded protein: CASSLLPPPSLETQYF.

This clonotype was observed a few times. J is TRBJ2-3 and V is TRBV28; 10 nucleotides line up with TRBD2. Trimming cost V 5 bases and J 3 bases; bases outside gene matches: 5. The CDR3 extends over 15 amino acids. The germline CDR1 and CDR2 sequences are MDHEN and SYDVKM. The CDR3 loop is CASSPLTSGTDTQYF. CDR3 DNA: TGTGCCAGCAGTCCCCTGACTAGCGGGACAGATACGCAGTATTTT. The full variable domain, with the rest looked up from reference TRBV28 and TRBJ2-3, is DVKVTQSSRYLVKRTGEKVFLECVQDMDHENMFWYRQDPGLGLRLIYFSYDVKMKEKGDIPEGYSVSREKKERFSLILESASTNQTSMYLCASSPLTSGTDTQYFGPGTRLTVL.

This clonotype was observed at least ten times. The chain recombines TRBV19 with TRBJ2-1, with D perhaps assigned TRBD1 or TRBD2 (5 bases each). Between the trimmed V and J ends, which lost 7 bases and 15 bases, there was a span of 16 bases. Per the germline V gene, CDR1 is LNHDA and CDR2 is SQIVND (reference sequence). CDR3 length: 11 amino acids. As DNA, the CDR3 is TGTGCCAGTATCCAGGGACCCCGCCTGTTCTTC. It specifies CASIQGPRLFF.

This clonotype was counted many times. The V gene is TRBV2, the J gene TRBJ2-2, with D maybe TRBD2 (5 bases). V lost 7 bases and J 3 bases, leaving 15 bases between the germline ends. Germline-derived CDR1 and CDR2 are SNHLY and FYNNEI. The CDR3 spans 15 residues. CDR3 in DNA: TGTGCCAGCAATGGAGCGGACCAGGACACCGGGGAGCTGTTTTTT. It encodes CASNGADQDTGELFF.

This clonotype was found a few times. The chain recombines TRBV24-1 with TRBJ2-1, with D perhaps matching TRBD1 (6 bases). The germline V gene encodes CDR1 KGHDR and CDR2 SFDVKD. This CDR3 comprises 13 residues. Trimming removed 4 bases at V and 12 bases at J, with 15 bases between. CDR3 amino acids: CATSDLIGTMQFF. As DNA, the CDR3 is TGTGCCACCAGTGACCTTATAGGGACAATGCAGTTCTTC.

This clonotype was seen a few times. The chain has TRBV28 and TRBJ2-1; 8 bases map to TRBD1. The CDR3 has 18 amino acids. V dropped 5 bases and J dropped 0; count of bases not matched to a gene: 12. Germline V gene sequence: CDR1 MDHEN, CDR2 SYDVKM. The DNA for the CDR3 is TGTGCCAGCAGTCCCTTGGACAGGGCGACCGTCTCCTACAATGAGCAGTTCTTC. This gives the protein CASSPLDRATVSYNEQFF.

The V and J genes are TRBV28 and TRBJ2-1, with no clear D. The V end was cut by 7 bases, the J end by 6 bases, with 10 bases between. Germline CDR1 MDHEN, CDR2 SYDVKM. The CDR3 sequence is 12 residues long. CDR3 residues: CASNHGPNEQFF. In DNA form, the CDR3 reads TGTGCCAGCAACCATGGCCCCAATGAGCAGTTCTTC.

This clonotype showed up just a few times. V and J are TRBV15 and TRBJ2-7, with D unclear. The V and J ends lost 5 bases and 0 bases respectively, with 8 bases between them. CDR3 length: 13 residues. From germline, CDR1 is LNHNV and CDR2 YYDKDF (reference sequence). CDR3 nucleotides: TGTGCCACCAGCCCAGGTAGCTCCTACGAGCAGTACTTC. This encodes CATSPGSSYEQYF. Drawing the rest from reference TRBV15 and TRBJ2-7, the complete variable domain is DAMVIQNPRYQVTQFGKPVTLSCSQTLNHNVMYWYQQKSSQAPKLLFHYYDKDFNNEADTPDNFQSRRPNTSFCFLDIRSPGLGDTAMYLCATSPGSSYEQYFGPGTRLTVT.

This chain uses TRBV2 with TRBJ2-5; D unclear. The CDR3 totals 13 residues. Trimming shortened V by 8 bases and J by 1 base, and 11 bases separated the two germline ends. Germline V gene lookup returns CDR1 SNHLY and CDR2 FYNNEI. In nucleotides, the CDR3 is TGTGCCAGCCTATTACAGCCCCAAGAGACCCAGTACTTC. Translation: CASLLQPQETQYF.

In this sample, this clonotype turned up many times. The rearrangement joins TRBV30 to TRBJ1-2; 9 nucleotides align to TRBD1. V dropped 3 bases and J dropped 4; count of bases not matched to a gene: 6. Germline CDR1 is GTSNPN and CDR2 is SVGIG (reference sequence). The CDR3 is made up of 14 amino acids. The CDR3 reads CAWSVGQGAYGYTF. CDR3 DNA: TGTGCCTGGAGCGTGGGACAGGGCGCCTATGGCTACACCTTC.

V gene TRBV4-2 combines with J gene TRBJ2-2, with D unclear. CDR1 LGHNA and CDR2 YNFKEQ come from the germline V gene. The V gene lost 0 bases and the J gene lost 6 bases, with 8 bases spanning the gap. The CDR3 has 14 amino acids. The CDR3 sequence is CASSQDGGSGELFF. CDR3 nucleotide sequence: TGTGCCAGCAGCCAAGATGGTGGCTCCGGGGAGCTGTTTTTT.